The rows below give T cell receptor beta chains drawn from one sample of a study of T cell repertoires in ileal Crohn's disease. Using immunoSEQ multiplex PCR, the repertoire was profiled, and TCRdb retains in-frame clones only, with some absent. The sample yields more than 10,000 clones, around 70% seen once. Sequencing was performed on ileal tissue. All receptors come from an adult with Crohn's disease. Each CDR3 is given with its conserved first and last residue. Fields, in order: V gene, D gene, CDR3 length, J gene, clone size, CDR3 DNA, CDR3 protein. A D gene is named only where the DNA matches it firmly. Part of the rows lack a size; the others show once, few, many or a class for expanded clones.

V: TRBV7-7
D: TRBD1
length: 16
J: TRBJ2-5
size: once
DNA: TGTGCCAGCAGCCGCCTTGGGACAGGGGTTCAAGAGACCCAGTACTTC
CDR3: CASSRLGTGVQETQYF

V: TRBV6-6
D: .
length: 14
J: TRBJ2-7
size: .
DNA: TGTGCCAGCAGTTACGCCGGGCCCGGATACGAGCAGTACTTC
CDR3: CASSYAGPGYEQYF

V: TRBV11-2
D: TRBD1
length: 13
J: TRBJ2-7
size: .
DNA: TGTGCCAGCAGCTCAGACAGGGCGCGCGAGCAGTACTTC
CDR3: CASSSDRAREQYF

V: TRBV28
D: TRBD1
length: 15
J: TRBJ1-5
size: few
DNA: TGTGCCAGCAGTTTAATGCAGGGGGCCGGTCAGCCCCAGCATTTT
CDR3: CASSLMQGAGQPQHF

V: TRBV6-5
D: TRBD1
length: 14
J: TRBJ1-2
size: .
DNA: TGTGCCAGCAGGCCAGCAGGGGGCGGCTATGGCTACACCTTC
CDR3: CASRPAGGGYGYTF

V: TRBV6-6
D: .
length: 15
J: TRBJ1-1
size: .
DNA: TGTGCCAGCAGTACCTCGGGGGACCCGAACACTGAAGCTTTCTTT
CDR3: CASSTSGDPNTEAFF

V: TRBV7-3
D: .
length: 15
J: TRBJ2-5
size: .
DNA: TGTGCCAGCAGCTTAACGCCGGGACCACAAGAGACCCAGTACTTC
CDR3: CASSLTPGPQETQYF

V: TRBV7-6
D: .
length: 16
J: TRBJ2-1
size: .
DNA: TGTGCCAGCAGCCCATTCGGAGAGAGCTCCTACAATGAGCAGTTCTTC
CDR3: CASSPFGESSYNEQFF

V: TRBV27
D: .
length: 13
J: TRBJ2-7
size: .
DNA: TGTGCCAGCCGGGACATCGTTTCCTACGAGCAGTACTTC
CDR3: CASRDIVSYEQYF

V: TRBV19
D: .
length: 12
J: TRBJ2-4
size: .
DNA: TGTGCCACGGGGGAGGTCGGAAACATTCAGTACTTC
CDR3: CATGEVGNIQYF

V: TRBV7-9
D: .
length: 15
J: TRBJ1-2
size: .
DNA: TGTGCCAGCAGCTTAGAGGCAGGCGATAACTATGGCTACACCTTC
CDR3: CASSLEAGDNYGYTF

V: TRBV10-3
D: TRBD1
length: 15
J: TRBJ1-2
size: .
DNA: TGTGCCATCAGGGCGAGTACAGGGGATATCTATGGCTACACCTTC
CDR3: CAIRASTGDIYGYTF

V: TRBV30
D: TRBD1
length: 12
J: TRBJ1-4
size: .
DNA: TGTGCTCGGGGGACAGGGAGTGAAAAACTGTTTTTT
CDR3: CARGTGSEKLFF

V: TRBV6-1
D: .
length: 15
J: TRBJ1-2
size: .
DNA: TGTGCCAGCAGTGAAGAGGTGGACTGGAGCTATGGCTACACCTTC
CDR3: CASSEEVDWSYGYTF

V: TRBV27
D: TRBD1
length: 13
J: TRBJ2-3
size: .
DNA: TGTGCCAGCGCGGACAGGGCCAGAGATACGCAGTATTTT
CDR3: CASADRARDTQYF